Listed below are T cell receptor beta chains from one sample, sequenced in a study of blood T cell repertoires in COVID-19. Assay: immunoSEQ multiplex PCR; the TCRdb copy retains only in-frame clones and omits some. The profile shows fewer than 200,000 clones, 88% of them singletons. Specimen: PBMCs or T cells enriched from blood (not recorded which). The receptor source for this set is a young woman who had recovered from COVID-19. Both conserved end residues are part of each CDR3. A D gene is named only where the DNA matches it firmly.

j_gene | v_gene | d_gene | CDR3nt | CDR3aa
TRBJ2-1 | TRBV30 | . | TGTGCCTGGACGCCTCTGGCCGCCTACAATGAGCAGTTCTTC | CAWTPLAAYNEQFF
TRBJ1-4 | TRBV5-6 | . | TGTGCCAGCAGCTTGTTACAGGGTGTTGAAAAACTGTTTTTT | CASSLLQGVEKLFF
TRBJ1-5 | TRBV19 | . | TGTGCCAGTAGGCTACAGGGCGGCCAGCCCCAGCATTTT | CASRLQGGQPQHF
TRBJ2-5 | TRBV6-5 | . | TGTGCCAGCAGGGGGGGGCTGATCCAAGAGACCCAGTACTTC | CASRGGLIQETQYF
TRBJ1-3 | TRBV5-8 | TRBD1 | TGTGCCAGCAGCTTGGGCAGGGGGTCCACCATATATTTT | CASSLGRGSTIYF
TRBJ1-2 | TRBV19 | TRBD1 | TGTGCCAGTAGTCCCGACAGGGGGGGACGTGGCTACACCTTC | CASSPDRGGRGYTF
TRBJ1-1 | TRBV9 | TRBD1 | TGTGCCAGCAGCGTGGACAGGGTTTTGACTGAAGCTTTCTTT | CASSVDRVLTEAFF
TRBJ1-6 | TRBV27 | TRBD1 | TGTGCCAGCAGTTTAAAAGGGGGCACGACACCCCTCCACTTT | CASSLKGGTTPLHF
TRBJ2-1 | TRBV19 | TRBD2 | TGTGCCAGTAGTATCGCTGCGGGAGGGACCTACAATGAGCAGTTCTTC | CASSIAAGGTYNEQFF
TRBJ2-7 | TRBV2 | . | TGTGCCACCTTAGGACAGCCGTCATACGAGCAGTACTTC | CATLGQPSYEQYF
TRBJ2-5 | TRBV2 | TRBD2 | TGTGCCAGCAGGAATAGGGACTACGGGGGAGAGACCCAGTACTTC | CASRNRDYGGETQYF
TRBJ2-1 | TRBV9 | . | TGTGCCAGCAGCGCTGGTAGGCTAGGCTCCTACAATGAGCAGTTCTTC | CASSAGRLGSYNEQFF
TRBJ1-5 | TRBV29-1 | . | TGCAGCGTCGGACAGAGCAATCAGCCCCAGCATTTT | CSVGQSNQPQHF
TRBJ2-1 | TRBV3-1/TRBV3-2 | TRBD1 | TGTGCCAGCAGCCAAGGAGGGACAGGGGGCTACAATGAGCAGTTCTTC | CASSQGGTGGYNEQFF
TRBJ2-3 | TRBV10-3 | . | TGTGCCATCAGTGAGAGCGCAGGGCTCATTACAGATACGCAGTATTTT | CAISESAGLITDTQYF
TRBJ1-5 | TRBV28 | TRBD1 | TGTGCCAGCAGTTTCCCAGACAGGGGCGCTCAGCCCCAGCATTTT | CASSFPDRGAQPQHF
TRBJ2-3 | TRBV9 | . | TGTGCCAGCAGCGCAACTTTCACAGATACGCAGTATTTT | CASSATFTDTQYF
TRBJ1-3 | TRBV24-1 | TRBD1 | TGTGCCACCAGTGACCCAGGGACAGGCTCTGGAAACACCATATATTTT | CATSDPGTGSGNTIYF
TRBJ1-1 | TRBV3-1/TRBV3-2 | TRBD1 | TGTGCCAGCATCGGAGGACAGGGGTTCACTGAAGCTTTCTTT | CASIGGQGFTEAFF
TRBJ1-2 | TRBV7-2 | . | TGTGCCAGCAGCTTTACAGCCCAAACTAACTATGGCTACACCTTC | CASSFTAQTNYGYTF
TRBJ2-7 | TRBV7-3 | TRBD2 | TGTGCCAGCAGCTTAGCTAGCGGGAGTTACGAGCAGTACTTC | CASSLASGSYEQYF
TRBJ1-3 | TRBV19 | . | TGTGCCGGCCAATCTGGAAACACCATATATTTT | CAGQSGNTIYF
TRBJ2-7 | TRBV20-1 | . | TGCAGTACTACCCCGTTCTACGAGCAGTACTTC | CSTTPFYEQYF
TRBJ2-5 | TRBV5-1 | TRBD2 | TGCGCCAGCAGAGGACTAGCGGGGATCCAAGAGACCCAGTACTTC | CASRGLAGIQETQYF
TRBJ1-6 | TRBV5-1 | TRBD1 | TGCGCCAGCAGCGAGACGCAGGGGGAATCACCCCTCCACTTT | CASSETQGESPLHF
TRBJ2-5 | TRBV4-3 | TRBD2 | TGCGCCAGCAGCCAAGGGGGGGCTAGCGGGCTTCGACTGGAGACCCAGTACTTC | CASSQGGASGLRLETQYF
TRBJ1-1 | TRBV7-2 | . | TGTGCCAGCAGCTTACTTCCAGAAAACACTGAAGCTTTCTTT | CASSLLPENTEAFF
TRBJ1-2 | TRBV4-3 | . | TGCGCCAGCAGCCTGTCGGACAGAGAAACGCCCCATGGCTACACCTTC | CASSLSDRETPHGYTF
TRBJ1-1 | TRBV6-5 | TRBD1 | TGTGCCAGCTGGACAGGGGGCTCGAACACTGAAGCTTTCTTT | CASWTGGSNTEAFF